The T cell receptor (beta chain) described here comes from a study of cytomegalovirus exposure and HLA in healthy donors. Study-wide findings and caveats: Rare TCR sequences predominated, though certain public TCRs were found in many donors.

The CDR3 runs to 15 residues. The germline CDR1 and CDR2 sequences are SGHDT and YYEEEE. With 0 bases clipped from V and 0 bases from J, the junction kept 3 bases outside the gene matches. Both 60 Vbeta primers and 13 Jbeta primers went into the PCR. Generated by immunoSEQ multiplex PCR, the TCRdb table keeps only in-frame clones and is missing some. The sample has about 110,000 clones; around 74% are singletons. With respect to this clone: What it binds is not known.

Specimen: PBMCs. This TCR was sampled from a woman between 40 and 55 years old in good health and CMV-seropositive. V usage is TRBV5-6 and J usage is TRBJ2-7; TRBD2 matches 7 bases. DNA of the CDR3: TGTGCCAGCAGCTTGGTGGGAGGGAGCTCCTACGAGCAGTACTTC. Amino acids: CASSLVGGSSYEQYF.